This is a list of T cell receptor beta chains from one sample in a study of T cell responses to AZD1222 COVID-19 vaccine. Sequenced by immunoSEQ multiplex PCR; TCRdb stores in-frame clones only, minus some. The sample yields around 83,000 clones, roughly 88% seen once. Source: peripheral blood, taken on day 0 of AZD1222 vaccination. All receptors come from an adult in good health. CDR3s include the opening cysteine and the closing phenylalanine or tryptophan. The order of the fields is V gene, J gene, CDR3 protein.

V: TRBV28; J: TRBJ1-4; CDR3: CASSSPTLGKLFF
V: TRBV10-3; J: TRBJ1-6; CDR3: CAISESFSYNSPLHF
V: TRBV7-3; J: TRBJ1-2; CDR3: CASSLTGTGLDGYTF
V: TRBV6-1; J: TRBJ1-2; CDR3: CASSETQGYGYTF
V: TRBV6-1; J: TRBJ1-2; CDR3: CASSERTGTLGYTF
V: TRBV6-2/TRBV6-3; J: TRBJ1-6; CDR3: CASSDKIGPDNSPLHF
V: TRBV28; J: TRBJ2-3; CDR3: CASSLAPSESSTDTQYF
V: TRBV14; J: TRBJ2-7; CDR3: CASSQVLREQYF
V: TRBV5-6; J: TRBJ2-7; CDR3: CASSGQIAGNSDEQYF
V: TRBV9; J: TRBJ1-6; CDR3: CASSVAPMNSPLHF
V: TRBV18; J: TRBJ2-3; CDR3: CASSPSGQNTDTQYF
V: TRBV5-1; J: TRBJ1-2; CDR3: CASSEEGVEGYTF
V: TRBV14; J: TRBJ2-7; CDR3: CASSRGSQGTALEQYF
V: TRBV20-1; J: TRBJ2-7; CDR3: CSASRDDEQYF
V: TRBV19; J: TRBJ2-7; CDR3: CASSPRQSSSYEQYF
V: TRBV2; J: TRBJ1-5; CDR3: CASSELSNQPQHF
V: TRBV7-2; J: TRBJ1-1; CDR3: CASSLAVQGFEAFF
V: TRBV7-8; J: TRBJ2-7; CDR3: CASSLVEASSYEQYF
V: TRBV14; J: TRBJ1-1; CDR3: CASSQQFAGSTEAFF
V: TRBV6-5; J: TRBJ1-2; CDR3: CASQGQDRGYTF
V: TRBV25-1; J: TRBJ2-3; CDR3: CASSGGAGAGNTQYF
V: TRBV5-1; J: TRBJ1-2; CDR3: CASARGGSDGYTF
V: TRBV27; J: TRBJ2-7; CDR3: CASSLSGGTPNARKYF
V: TRBV2; J: TRBJ1-4; CDR3: CASSAVTNEKLFF
V: TRBV5-1; J: TRBJ1-2; CDR3: CASSLETGVGNYGYTF
V: TRBV12-1; J: TRBJ2-3; CDR3: CASSFLPLGVAGGDADTQYF
V: TRBV28; J: TRBJ2-1; CDR3: CASRGLAGGREQFF
V: TRBV10-1; J: TRBJ2-2; CDR3: CASGTGRAGELFF
V: TRBV4-3; J: TRBJ2-5; CDR3: CASSQDGTVQETQYF
V: TRBV7-3; J: TRBJ1-2; CDR3: CASSFTGGSGYTF
V: TRBV5-1; J: TRBJ2-1; CDR3: CASRSSSYNEQFF
V: TRBV6-5; J: TRBJ1-1; CDR3: CASSQSGTNTEAFF
V: TRBV5-1; J: TRBJ1-6; CDR3: CASSFDTNNSPLHF
V: TRBV7-2; J: TRBJ2-5; CDR3: CASSTSGSVGTQYF
V: TRBV19; J: TRBJ2-1; CDR3: CASSIFAGSSYNEQFF